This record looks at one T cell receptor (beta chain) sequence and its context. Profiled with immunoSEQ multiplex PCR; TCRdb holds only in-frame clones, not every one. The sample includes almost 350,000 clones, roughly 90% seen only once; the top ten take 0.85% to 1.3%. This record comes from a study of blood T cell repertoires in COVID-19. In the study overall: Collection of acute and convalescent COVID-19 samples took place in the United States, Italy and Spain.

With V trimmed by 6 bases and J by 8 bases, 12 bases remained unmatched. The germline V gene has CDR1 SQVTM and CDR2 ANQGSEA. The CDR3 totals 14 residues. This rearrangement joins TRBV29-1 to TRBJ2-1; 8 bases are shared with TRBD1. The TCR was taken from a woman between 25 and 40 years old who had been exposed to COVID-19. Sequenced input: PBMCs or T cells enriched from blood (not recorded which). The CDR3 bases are TGCAGCGTCACAAACCTTGACAGGGGCTATGAGCAGTTCTTC. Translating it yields CSVTNLDRGYEQFF.